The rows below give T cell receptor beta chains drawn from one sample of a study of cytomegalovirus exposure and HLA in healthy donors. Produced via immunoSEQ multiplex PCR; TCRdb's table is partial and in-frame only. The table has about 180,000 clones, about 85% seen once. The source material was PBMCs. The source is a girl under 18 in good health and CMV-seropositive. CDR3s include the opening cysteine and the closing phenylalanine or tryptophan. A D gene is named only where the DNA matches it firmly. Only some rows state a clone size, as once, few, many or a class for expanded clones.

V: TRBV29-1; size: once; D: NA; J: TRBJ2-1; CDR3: CSVLSVNEQFF; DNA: TGCAGCGTTCTTAGCGTCAATGAGCAGTTCTTC
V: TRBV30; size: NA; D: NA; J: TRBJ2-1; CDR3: CAWTPGSYNEQFF; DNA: TGTGCCTGGACTCCGGGTTCCTACAATGAGCAGTTCTTC
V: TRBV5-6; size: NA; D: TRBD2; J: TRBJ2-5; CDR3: CASSFSGRAWETQYF; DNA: TGTGCCAGCAGCTTTAGCGGGAGGGCCTGGGAGACCCAGTACTTC
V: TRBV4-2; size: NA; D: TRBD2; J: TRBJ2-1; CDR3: CASSSPGLAGVSYYNEQFF; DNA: TGTGCCAGCAGCTCGCCGGGACTAGCGGGAGTGTCTTACTACAATGAGCAGTTCTTC
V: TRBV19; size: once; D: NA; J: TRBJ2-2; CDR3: CASSIGQGYTGELFF; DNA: TGTGCCAGTAGTATTGGGCAGGGCTACACCGGGGAGCTGTTTTTT
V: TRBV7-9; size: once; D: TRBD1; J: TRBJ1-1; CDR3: CASSWGTGSFGDTEAFF; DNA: TGTGCCAGCAGCTGGGGGACAGGATCCTTCGGGGACACTGAAGCTTTCTTT
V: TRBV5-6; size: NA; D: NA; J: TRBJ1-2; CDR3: CASRRQDRDYGYTF; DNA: TGTGCCAGCAGGAGACAGGATCGGGACTATGGCTACACCTTC
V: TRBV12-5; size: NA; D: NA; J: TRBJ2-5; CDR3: CASGPRETQYF; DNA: TGTGCTAGTGGTCCCAGAGAGACCCAGTACTTC
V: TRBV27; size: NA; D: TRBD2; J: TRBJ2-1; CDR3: CASSLSTSGNYNEQFF; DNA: TGTGCCAGCAGTCTCTCGACTAGCGGGAATTACAATGAGCAGTTCTTC
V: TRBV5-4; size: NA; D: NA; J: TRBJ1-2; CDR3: CASSLDLFYGYTF; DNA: TGTGCCAGCAGCTTGGACTTATTCTATGGCTACACCTTC
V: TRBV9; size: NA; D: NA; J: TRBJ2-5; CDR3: CASSVDSPIGTQYF; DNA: TGTGCCAGCAGCGTGGACAGTCCGATTGGGACCCAGTACTTC
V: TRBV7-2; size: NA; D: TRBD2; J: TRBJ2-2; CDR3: CASSPGTSGSSTGELFF; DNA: TGTGCCAGCAGCCCCGGGACTAGCGGGAGCTCAACCGGGGAGCTGTTTTTT
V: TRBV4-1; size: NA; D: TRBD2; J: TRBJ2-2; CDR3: CASSPATSGRGTGELFF; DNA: TGCGCCAGCAGCCCGGCGACTAGCGGGAGGGGCACCGGGGAGCTGTTTTTT
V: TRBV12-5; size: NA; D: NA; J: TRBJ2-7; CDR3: CASGFGGSSYEQYF; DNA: TGTGCTAGTGGTTTCGGCGGCAGCTCCTACGAGCAGTACTTC
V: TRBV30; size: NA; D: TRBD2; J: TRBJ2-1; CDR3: CAWTIAGKGGEQFF; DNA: TGTGCCTGGACCATAGCGGGAAAAGGTGGTGAGCAGTTCTTC
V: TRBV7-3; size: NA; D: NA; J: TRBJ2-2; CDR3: CASSPAPGTGELFF; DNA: TGTGCCAGCAGCCCAGCCCCGGGGACCGGGGAGCTGTTTTTT
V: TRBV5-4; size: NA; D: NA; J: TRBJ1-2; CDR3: CASSLVREIYGYTF; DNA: TGTGCCAGCAGCTTGGTCAGGGAAATATATGGCTACACCTTC
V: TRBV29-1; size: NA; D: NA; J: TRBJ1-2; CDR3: CSAAWGDVGGYTF; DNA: TGCAGCGCCGCCTGGGGGGATGTCGGTGGCTACACCTTC
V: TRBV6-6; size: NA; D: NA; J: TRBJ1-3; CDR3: CASSYGSSGNTIYF; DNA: TGTGCCAGCAGTTACGGGAGTTCGGGAAACACCATATATTTT